One and the same sample provided the 6 T cell receptor beta chains below, sequenced in a study of read filtering for tumor transcriptome and immune sequencing. This library used approximately 370 ng RNA and molecular barcoded adaptors spanning alpha/delta and beta/gamma chains. TCRdb recomputed calls from the reads with MiXCR, one row per CDR3 protein. Of 100,000 to 150,000 distinct CDR3 sequences detected, roughly 13% appear once; the ten largest clones hold just under 8.5%. Specimen: a population of CD138-negative cells sorted from bone marrow. These receptors were taken from a donor at least 40 years old with multiple myeloma.

A note on this clonotype: A read error is the likely source, as a far larger clone sits one nucleotide away. The chain links TRBV6-1 to TRBJ2-7; D is perhaps TRBD1 or TRBD2 (5 bases each). The V and J ends lost 6 bases and 7 bases respectively, with 19 bases between them. This CDR3 is 14 amino acids long. The germline V gene encodes CDR1 MNHNS and CDR2 SASEGT. CDR3 residues: CASSPLGELNEQYF. CDR3 DNA sequence: TGTGCCAGCAGCCCCCTGGGGGAATTGAATGAGCAGTACTTC.

The chain has TRBV30 and TRBJ2-7, with TRBD1 as a possible D gene (5 bases). Germline loops: CDR1 GTSNPN, CDR2 SVGIG (reference sequence). The CDR3 is made up of 14 amino acids. Trimming took off 2 bases at V and 1 base at J, with 12 bases between the two ends. The CDR3 sequence is CAWSHTAGSYEQYF. The DNA of the CDR3 is TGTGCCTGGAGTCACACGGCAGGGTCCTACGAGCAGTACTTC.

This clonotype was counted between two and nine times. This sequence joins TRBV6-1 and TRBJ2-3; 10 bases are shared with TRBD1. Germline V gene lookup returns CDR1 MNHNS and CDR2 SASEGT. V was pared by 6 bases and J by 4 bases, with 7 bases of the junction left unmatched. This CDR3 spans 15 amino acids. The CDR3 DNA reads TGTGCCAGCAGGACCTGGGGGACAGGGGCAGATACGCAGTATTTT. Its protein product is CASRTWGTGADTQYF.

This chain uses TRBV20-1 with TRBJ2-7; D is unresolved. The CDR3 totals 11 residues. The germline gives CDR1 DFQATT, CDR2 SNEGSKA (reference sequence). The germline V and J ends were trimmed by 3 bases and 5 bases, with 8 bases remaining between them. CDR3 in amino acids: CSASVVHEQYF. The CDR3 DNA is TGCAGTGCTAGCGTGGTACACGAGCAGTACTTC.

Turning to this clonotype: This likely came from a read error, as a far larger clone is one base away. The CDR3 does not close with the conserved phenylalanine or tryptophan, likely indicating a read error. The DNA is left out, because the CDR3 cannot be placed on it with certainty; the CDR3 is given as TCRdb lists it. The rearrangement joins TRBV5-7 to TRBJ2-1; the tabulated D call, TRBD2, remains unverified against the DNA. TRBV5-7 counts as an open reading frame of uncertain function. Both ends counted, the CDR3 spans 14 residues. The CDR3 here is CASSLTSGSNEQLL.

This clonotype was observed at least ten times. J is TRBJ2-2 and V is TRBV29-1; weak D call: TRBD1 (6 bases). The V gene's germline CDR1 is SQVTM and CDR2 ANQGSEA. Trimming left V 8 bases short and J 7 bases short, with 14 bases between. The CDR3 extends over 12 amino acids. The CDR3 bases are TGCAGCTATACCCACAGGGTCGGGGAGCTGTTTTTT. Translating gives CSYTHRVGELFF.